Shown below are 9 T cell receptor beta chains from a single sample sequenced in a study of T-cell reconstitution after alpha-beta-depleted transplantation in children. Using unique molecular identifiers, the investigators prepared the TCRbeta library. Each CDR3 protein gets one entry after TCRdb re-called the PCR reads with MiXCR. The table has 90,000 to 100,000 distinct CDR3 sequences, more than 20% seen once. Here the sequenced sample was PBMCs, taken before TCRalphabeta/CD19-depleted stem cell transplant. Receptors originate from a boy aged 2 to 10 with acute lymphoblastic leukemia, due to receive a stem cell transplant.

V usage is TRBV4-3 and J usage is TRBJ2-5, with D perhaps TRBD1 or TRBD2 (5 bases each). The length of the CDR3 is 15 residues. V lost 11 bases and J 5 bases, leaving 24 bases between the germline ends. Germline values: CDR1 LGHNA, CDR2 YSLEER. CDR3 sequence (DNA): TGCGCCTGCTGCCAAGATCTCGGGGACGGTGAGACCCAGTACTTC. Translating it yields CACCQDLGDGETQYF.

The DNA for the CDR3 is TGTGCCAGCAGCGCCCCCGGGACAGCAAACAATGAGCAGTTCTTC. Translation gives CASSAPGTANNEQFF. V and J are TRBV7-6 and TRBJ2-1; TRBD1 agrees at 7 bases. J was trimmed by 5 bases and V by 5 bases; bases with no gene match: 9. This CDR3 has 15 residues. Germline-derived CDR1 and CDR2 are SGHVS and FNYEAQ.

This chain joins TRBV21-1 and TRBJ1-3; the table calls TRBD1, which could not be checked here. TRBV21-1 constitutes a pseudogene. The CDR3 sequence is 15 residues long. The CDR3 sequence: CASSVRVWAGNTIYF. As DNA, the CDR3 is TGTGCCAGCAGCGTCCGGGTTTGGGCTGGAAACACCATATATTTT.

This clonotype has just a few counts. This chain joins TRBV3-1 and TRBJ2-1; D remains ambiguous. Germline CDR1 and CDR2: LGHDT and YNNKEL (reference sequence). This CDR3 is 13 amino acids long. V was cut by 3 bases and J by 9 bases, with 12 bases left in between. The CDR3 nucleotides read TGTGCCAGCAGCCACCTCGTGACGATTGAGCAGTTCTTC. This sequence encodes CASSHLVTIEQFF.

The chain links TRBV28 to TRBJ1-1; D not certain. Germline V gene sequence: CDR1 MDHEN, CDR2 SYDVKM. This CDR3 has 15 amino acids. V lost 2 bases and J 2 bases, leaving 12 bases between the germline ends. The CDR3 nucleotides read TGTGCCAGCAGTTTAGCGTTGAGGGTTAACACTGAAGCTTTCTTT. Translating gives CASSLALRVNTEAFF.

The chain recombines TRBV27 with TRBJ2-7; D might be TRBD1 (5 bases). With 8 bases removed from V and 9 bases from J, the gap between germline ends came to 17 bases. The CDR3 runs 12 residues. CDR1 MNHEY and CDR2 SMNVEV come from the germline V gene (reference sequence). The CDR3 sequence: CASRPAAGLQYF. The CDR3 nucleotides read TGTGCCAGCCGACCGGCTGCAGGGTTGCAGTACTTC.

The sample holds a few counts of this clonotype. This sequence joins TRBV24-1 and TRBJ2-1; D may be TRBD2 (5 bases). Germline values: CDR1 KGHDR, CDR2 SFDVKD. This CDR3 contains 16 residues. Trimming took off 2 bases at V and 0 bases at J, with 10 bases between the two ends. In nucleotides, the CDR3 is TGTGCCACCAGTGATTATAGCGCGAGCTCCTACAATGAGCAGTTCTTC. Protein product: CATSDYSASSYNEQFF.

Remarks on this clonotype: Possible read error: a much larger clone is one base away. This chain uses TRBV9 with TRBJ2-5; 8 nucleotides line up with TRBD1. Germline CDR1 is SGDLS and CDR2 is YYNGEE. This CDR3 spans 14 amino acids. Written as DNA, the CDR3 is TGTGCCAGGAGCGTTACAGGGGGCCAAGAGACCCAGTACTTC. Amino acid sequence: CARSVTGGQETQYF.

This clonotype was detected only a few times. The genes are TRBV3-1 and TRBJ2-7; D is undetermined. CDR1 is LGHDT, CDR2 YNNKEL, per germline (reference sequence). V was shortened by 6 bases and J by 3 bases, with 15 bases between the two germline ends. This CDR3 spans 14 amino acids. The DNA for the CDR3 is TGTGCCAGCAGTCCCGACGGGTCCCGCTACGAGCAGTACTTC. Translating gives CASSPDGSRYEQYF.